There are a few counts of the clone carrying this T cell receptor (delta chain). Its antigen is not known. This record belongs to a study of Vδ1+ human thymocytes. General study findings and limits: Thymic TRG and TRD repertoires appeared highly polyclonal. Despite high sort purity, roughly 19% of thymic T cell receptor delta sequences were Vdelta2.

The germline CDR1 and CDR2 sequences are TSWWSYY and QGS. The V segment lost 1 base and the J segment 0 bases; nucleotides outside the gene matches: 21. The CDR3 sequence is 22 residues long. The template was reverse-transcribed extracted RNA. Pooled V-gene forward primers with one constant-region reverse primer generated the CDR3 amplicons by multiplex PCR. TCRdb called clones from the multiplex PCR reads again using CATT. The table has 80,000 or so delta-chain clones, around 30% seen once. The source of this sequence is a boy in the first two years of life who had congenital heart surgery. The J gene is TRDJ1, the V gene TRDV1, with 9 nucleotides matching TRDD3. Sequencing was done on a sample of Vdelta1+ gamma-delta thymocytes from the thymus. Subset reported: FACS-sorted CD3+ TCRalphabeta- TCRVdelta1+ TCRVdelta2- thymocytes. The CDR3 sequence: CALGEHGFLGATGGPHTDKLIF. The DNA of the CDR3 is TGTGCTCTTGGGGAACACGGCTTCCTAGGGGCCACTGGGGGACCCCACACCGATAAACTCATCTTT.